This TCR beta chain was recovered during a study of T cells in Graves' hyperthyroidism and ophthalmopathy. This clonotype showed up just a few times. Germline CDR1 is SGHKS and CDR2 is YYEKEE (reference sequence). V shed 4 bases, J shed 7 bases, and the junction held 7 bases outside the gene matches. The CDR3 loop spans 14 amino acids. Using RNA transcripts as the source, TCR beta CDR3 regions were amplified. Using the HTBI primer set, a first-round RT-PCR was run on the TCR CDR3. TCRdb reprocessed the multiplex PCR reads with MiXCR, giving one entry per CDR3 protein. The sample has about 290,000 distinct CDR3 sequences, around a sixth seen once.

This TCR came from a man aged 25 to 45 with Graves' hyperthyroidism. The rearrangement joins TRBV5-5 to TRBJ1-5; 8 bases line up with TRBD1. The sequenced material came from blood. CDR3: CASSRQGAGQPQHF. CDR3 coding DNA: TGTGCCAGCAGCCGTCAGGGGGCAGGGCAGCCCCAGCATTTT.